This T cell receptor beta chain came from a study of blood T cell repertoires in COVID-19. This clone was detected only a few times. Original handling: Nucleated cell number was recorded as an estimate derived from reference gene primer amplification. Measured with immunoSEQ multiplex PCR; TCRdb has only the in-frame clones, and not every one. V and J calls and clone size are as listed in that table; D and trimming were resolved from the DNA. The repertoire holds about 440,000 clones, approximately 90% seen once, with about 4.5% in the top ten. Trimming cost V 0 bases and J 5 bases; bases outside gene matches: 3. The CDR3 runs to 15 residues. Per the germline V gene, CDR1 is MGHRA and CDR2 is YSYEKL.

The rearrangement joins TRBV4-1 to TRBJ1-5; TRBD1 matches at 8 bases. The sequence was collected from a woman in her twenties or thirties with acute or convalescent COVID-19. Sequenced sample: peripheral blood. The DNA for the CDR3 is TGCGCCAGCAGCCAAGAAGACAGGGGAGATCAGCCCCAGCATTTT. This gives the protein CASSQEDRGDQPQHF.